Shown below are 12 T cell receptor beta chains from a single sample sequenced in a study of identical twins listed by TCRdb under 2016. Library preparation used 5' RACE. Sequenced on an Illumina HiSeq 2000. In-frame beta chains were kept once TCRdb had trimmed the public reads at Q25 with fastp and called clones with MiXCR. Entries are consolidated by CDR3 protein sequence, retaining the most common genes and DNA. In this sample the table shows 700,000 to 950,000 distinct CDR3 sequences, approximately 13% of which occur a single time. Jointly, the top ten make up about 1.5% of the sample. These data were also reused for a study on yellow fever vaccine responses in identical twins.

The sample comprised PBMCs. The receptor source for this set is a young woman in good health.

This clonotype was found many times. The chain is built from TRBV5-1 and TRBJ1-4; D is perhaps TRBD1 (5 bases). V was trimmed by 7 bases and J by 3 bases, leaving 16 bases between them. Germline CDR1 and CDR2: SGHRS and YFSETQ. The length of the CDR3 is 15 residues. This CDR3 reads CASSRGAGPNEKLFF. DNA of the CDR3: TGCGCCAGCTCACGCGGGGCAGGGCCTAATGAAAAACTGTTTTTT.

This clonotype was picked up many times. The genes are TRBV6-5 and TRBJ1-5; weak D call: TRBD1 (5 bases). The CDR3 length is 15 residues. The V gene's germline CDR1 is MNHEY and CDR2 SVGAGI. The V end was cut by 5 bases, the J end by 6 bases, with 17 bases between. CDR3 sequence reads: CASSHGRGAVQPQHF. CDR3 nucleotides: TGTGCCAGCAGTCACGGGAGAGGGGCAGTTCAGCCCCAGCATTTT.

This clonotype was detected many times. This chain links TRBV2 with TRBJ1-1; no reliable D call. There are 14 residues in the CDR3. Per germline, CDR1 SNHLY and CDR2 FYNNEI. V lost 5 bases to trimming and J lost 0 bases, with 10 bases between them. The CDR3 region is CASSPTVMNTEAFF. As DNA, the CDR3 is TGTGCCAGCAGTCCCACGGTAATGAACACTGAAGCTTTCTTT.

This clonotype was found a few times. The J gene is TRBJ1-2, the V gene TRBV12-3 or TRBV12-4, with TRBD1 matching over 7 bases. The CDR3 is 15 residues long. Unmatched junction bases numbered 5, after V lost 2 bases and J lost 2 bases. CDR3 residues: CASSLLPGQNYGYTF. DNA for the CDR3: TGTGCCAGCAGTTTACTTCCGGGACAGAACTATGGCTACACCTTC.

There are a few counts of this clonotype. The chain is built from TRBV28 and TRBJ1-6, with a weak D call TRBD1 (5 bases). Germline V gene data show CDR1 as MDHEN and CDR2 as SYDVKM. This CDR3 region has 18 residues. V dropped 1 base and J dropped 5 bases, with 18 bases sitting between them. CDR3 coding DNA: TGTGCCAGCAGTTTATTCACCCCCGGGACGGGGAATAATTCACCCCTCCACTTT. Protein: CASSLFTPGTGNNSPLHF.

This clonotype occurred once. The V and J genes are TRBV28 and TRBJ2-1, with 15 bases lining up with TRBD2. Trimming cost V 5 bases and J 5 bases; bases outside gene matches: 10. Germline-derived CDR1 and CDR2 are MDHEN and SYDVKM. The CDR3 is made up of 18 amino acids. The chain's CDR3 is CASSPGLAGGREDNEQFF. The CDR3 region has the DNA TGTGCCAGCAGTCCTGGACTAGCGGGAGGGCGGGAGGACAATGAGCAGTTCTTC.

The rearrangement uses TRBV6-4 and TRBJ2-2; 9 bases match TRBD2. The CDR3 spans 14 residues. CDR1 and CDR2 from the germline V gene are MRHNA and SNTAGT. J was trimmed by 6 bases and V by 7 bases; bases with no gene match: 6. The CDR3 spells CASKAGGGPGELFF. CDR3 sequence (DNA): TGTGCCAGCAAAGCGGGAGGAGGGCCCGGGGAGCTGTTTTTT.

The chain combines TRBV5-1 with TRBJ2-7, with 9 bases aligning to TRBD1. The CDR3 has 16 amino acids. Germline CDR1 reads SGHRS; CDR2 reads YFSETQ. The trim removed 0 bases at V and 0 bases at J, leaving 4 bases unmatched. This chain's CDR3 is CASSLVGQGTSYEQYF. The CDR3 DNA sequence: TGCGCCAGCAGCTTGGTGGGACAGGGCACCTCCTACGAGCAGTACTTC.

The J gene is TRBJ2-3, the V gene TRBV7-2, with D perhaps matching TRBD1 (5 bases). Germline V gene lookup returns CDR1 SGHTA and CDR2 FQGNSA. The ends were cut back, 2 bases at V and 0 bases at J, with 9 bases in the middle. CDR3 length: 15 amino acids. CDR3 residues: CASSLWQGSTDTQYF. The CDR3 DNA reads TGTGCCAGCAGCTTATGGCAGGGTAGCACAGATACGCAGTATTTT.

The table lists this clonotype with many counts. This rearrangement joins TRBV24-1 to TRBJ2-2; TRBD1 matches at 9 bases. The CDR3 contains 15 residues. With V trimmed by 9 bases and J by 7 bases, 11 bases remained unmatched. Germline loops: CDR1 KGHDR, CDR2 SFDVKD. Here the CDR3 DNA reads TGTGCCACCTCAAGGACAGGGGATTATGTCGGGGAGCTGTTTTTT. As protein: CATSRTGDYVGELFF.

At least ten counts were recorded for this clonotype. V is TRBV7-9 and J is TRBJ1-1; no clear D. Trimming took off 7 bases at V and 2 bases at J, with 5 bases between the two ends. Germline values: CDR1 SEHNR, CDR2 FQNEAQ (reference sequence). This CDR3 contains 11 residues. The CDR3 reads CASTFNTEAFF. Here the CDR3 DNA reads TGTGCCAGCACCTTTAACACTGAAGCTTTCTTT.

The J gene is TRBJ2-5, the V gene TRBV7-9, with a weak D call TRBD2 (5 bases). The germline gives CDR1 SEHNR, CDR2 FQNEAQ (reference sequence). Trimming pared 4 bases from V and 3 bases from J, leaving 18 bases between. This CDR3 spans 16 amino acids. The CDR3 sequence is CASSSYGGPTEETQYF. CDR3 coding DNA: TGTGCCAGCAGCTCCTACGGCGGGCCGACTGAAGAGACCCAGTACTTC.